This is a list of T cell receptor beta chains from one sample in a study of blood T cell repertoires in COVID-19. TCRdb's copy holds only in-frame clones and misses some; the assay was immunoSEQ multiplex PCR. The table shows fewer than 90,000 clones, with about nine tenths occurring only once. Source material: peripheral blood. All receptors come from an elderly man in a cohort sampled during active COVID-19. CDR3s include the opening cysteine and the closing phenylalanine or tryptophan. The order of the fields is J gene, V gene, CDR3 protein.

J: TRBJ2-3; V: TRBV10-3; CDR3: CAISESVTGVTDTQYF
J: TRBJ2-7; V: TRBV5-4; CDR3: CASGGQVLDEQYF
J: TRBJ1-5; V: TRBV27; CDR3: CASSLAGGYLSNQPQHF
J: TRBJ1-1; V: TRBV3-1/TRBV3-2; CDR3: CASSQDSAPSEAFF
J: TRBJ2-1; V: TRBV9; CDR3: CASSVTGDNEQFF
J: TRBJ2-3; V: TRBV6-2/TRBV6-3; CDR3: CASSYPQYLAGGSDTQYF
J: TRBJ1-1; V: TRBV12-5; CDR3: CASAPQGSLSAFF
J: TRBJ2-3; V: TRBV29-1; CDR3: CSVWDRGGTDTQYF
J: TRBJ2-3; V: TRBV27; CDR3: CASSLDRDTQYF
J: TRBJ2-3; V: TRBV20-1; CDR3: CSASRGGASGGVEDTQYF
J: TRBJ2-3; V: TRBV9; CDR3: CASSVGGGLTDTQYF
J: TRBJ1-1; V: TRBV28; CDR3: CASSLRDTTKAFF
J: TRBJ2-2; V: TRBV19; CDR3: CASNDRNTGELFF
J: TRBJ2-3; V: TRBV5-4; CDR3: CASSLRRGGTQYF
J: TRBJ1-1; V: TRBV7-9; CDR3: CASSFGPNEAFF
J: TRBJ2-5; V: TRBV12-3/TRBV12-4; CDR3: CASTPSGVKTQYF
J: TRBJ1-1; V: TRBV2; CDR3: CASSSRGLTEAFF
J: TRBJ2-6; V: TRBV28; CDR3: CASSSATGAGANVLTF
J: TRBJ1-4; V: TRBV7-2; CDR3: CASSLGTGYHEKLFF
J: TRBJ1-3; V: TRBV20-1; CDR3: CSASFGGKGNTIYF
J: TRBJ2-1; V: TRBV2; CDR3: CASDTGYGRNEQFF
J: TRBJ2-5; V: TRBV21-1; CDR3: CAREEGQGETQYF
J: TRBJ1-3; V: TRBV2; CDR3: CASSQGGAGNTIYF
J: TRBJ1-4; V: TRBV19; CDR3: CASSLDTYEKLFF
J: TRBJ1-2; V: TRBV6-5; CDR3: CASGFQSSYGYTF
J: TRBJ1-3; V: TRBV4-1; CDR3: CASSQATGTGNTIYF
J: TRBJ1-6; V: TRBV10-3; CDR3: CAISELVQDSPLHF
J: TRBJ1-2; V: TRBV19; CDR3: CASTTGNRGYGYTF
J: TRBJ1-1; V: TRBV28; CDR3: CASSLILGTVEAFF
J: TRBJ1-2; V: TRBV4-1; CDR3: CASSQDRRYYGYTF
J: TRBJ2-3; V: TRBV7-9; CDR3: CASSLGAATADTQYF
J: TRBJ1-5; V: TRBV19; CDR3: CASSIDLGAGGSNQPQHF
J: TRBJ2-1; V: TRBV19; CDR3: CASSGQGVSSYNEQFF
J: TRBJ2-7; V: TRBV29-1; CDR3: CSVEKSFSEQYF
J: TRBJ1-3; V: TRBV19; CDR3: CASRVPVGVPESSGNTIYF
J: TRBJ1-1; V: TRBV6-5; CDR3: CASSISGSGNTEAFF
J: TRBJ2-1; V: TRBV7-9; CDR3: CASSGDRGGNNEQFF
J: TRBJ2-1; V: TRBV5-1; CDR3: CASSLEWMGTEYNEQFF
J: TRBJ2-1; V: TRBV19; CDR3: CASSIDSGQNNEQFF
J: TRBJ1-1; V: TRBV5-1; CDR3: CASSLSGTGKNTEAFF
J: TRBJ2-1; V: TRBV7-3; CDR3: CASSFQSGGAFNEQFF
J: TRBJ1-5; V: TRBV6-2/TRBV6-3; CDR3: CASSTDRAFYQPQHF